This entry lists 2 T cell receptor beta chains sequenced from one sample in a study of cytomegalovirus exposure and HLA in healthy donors. PCR involved 60 Vbeta and 13 Jbeta primers. This table comes from immunoSEQ multiplex PCR, and its TCRdb copy is limited to in-frame clones, with some not included. The sample lists around 97,000 clones, around 10% occurring once. The material sequenced was PBMCs. The receptors were sampled from a man in his forties or fifties in good health and CMV-seropositive.

This chain links TRBV14 with TRBJ1-6, with unresolved D. Trimming removed 0 bases from V and 9 bases from J, with 9 bases in between. The CDR3 has 14 amino acids. Germline values: CDR1 SGHDN, CDR2 FVKESK. Written as DNA, the CDR3 is TGTGCCAGCAGCCAAGAAGGAGGATTTTCACCCCTCCACTTT. Protein product: CASSQEGGFSPLHF.

This clone was seen a handful of times. The V and J genes are TRBV27 and TRBJ2-7, with 8 bases matching TRBD1. The CDR3 loop spans 14 amino acids. CDR1 is MNHEY and CDR2 is SMNVEV in the germline V gene (reference sequence). The J segment lost 3 bases and the V segment lost 5 bases, leaving 6 bases of the junction unmatched. The CDR3 sequence is CASSPRDRIYEQYF. CDR3 nucleotides: TGTGCCAGCAGTCCCCGGGACAGGATCTACGAGCAGTACTTC.